Below are 14 T cell receptor beta chains sequenced from a single sample in a study of T cell repertoires in cytomegalovirus infection. TCRdb analysed the reads with MiXCR anew, one entry per CDR3 protein. This table has more than 500,000 distinct CDR3 sequences, 16% appearing once. The source material was CD8+ T cells from PBMCs. Receptors were obtained from a human donor in good health (CMV status not recorded). Some clones in this sample may be carry-over from other donors' samples.

The chain links TRBV11-2 to TRBJ2-1; no firm D call. The V and J ends lost 4 bases and 9 bases respectively, with 10 bases between them. The CDR3 contains 12 residues. The germline CDR1 and CDR2 sequences are SGHAT and FQNNGV. The CDR3 coding sequence is TGTGCCAGCAGCTCCGTCTTAATTGAGCAGTTCTTC. Amino acid sequence: CASSSVLIEQFF. The whole variable domain, filled in from reference TRBV11-2 and TRBJ2-1, reads EAGVAQSPRYKIIEKRQSVAFWCNPISGHATLYWYQQILGQGPKLLIQFQNNGVVDDSQLPKDRFSAERLKGVDSTLKIQPAKLEDSAVYLCASSSVLIEQFFGPGTRLTVL.

Note on this clonotype: This clone may be a read error of a much larger clone one base away. The V call is TRBV7-4, the J call TRBJ1-2, with D tentatively TRBD1 (6 bases). Germline CDR1 is SGHVT and CDR2 is SQSDAQ. V was trimmed by 4 bases and J by 7 bases, leaving 19 bases between them. The length of the CDR3 is 15 residues. The CDR3 region has the DNA TGTGCCAGCAGCTCATACAGGGAGAGCAGTGGTGGCTACACCTTC. Encoded protein: CASSSYRESSGGYTF.

This clonotype has ten or more counts. CDR3 DNA: TGTGCCAGCAGTATGAATCTGGGGGCGCTTTACGGCTACACCTTC. Encoded protein: CASSMNLGALYGYTF. This chain links TRBV7-2 with TRBJ1-2; TRBD1 is a possible D gene (6 bases). CDR3 length equals 15 residues. Trimming removed 6 bases at V and 8 bases at J, with 22 bases between. Germline assignment: CDR1 SGHTA and CDR2 FQGNSA.

This clonotype was detected a few times. The V gene is TRBV12-5, the J gene TRBJ1-6; D not certain. CDR3 size: 12 residues. Trimming cost V 3 bases and J 7 bases, with 4 bases left between them. CDR1 LGHNT and CDR2 FRNRAP come from the germline V gene. The CDR3: CASGFENSPLHF. As DNA, the CDR3 is TGTGCTAGTGGTTTTGAGAATTCACCCCTCCACTTT.

This clonotype was recorded only once. One junction end does not reproduce the germline sequence, and a read error may be involved. The gene calls are TRBV7-9 and TRBJ1-1, with D unresolved. This CDR3 spans 13 amino acids. Germline V gene lookup returns CDR1 SEHNR and CDR2 FQNEAQ (reference sequence). The CDR3 nucleotides read TGTCCCAGCAGCTTCCCAGGGAACACTGAAGCTTTCTTT. Translated: CPSSFPGNTEAFF.

This clonotype has a count of ten or more. The chain combines TRBV6-6 with TRBJ1-5; D not resolved. Germline assignment: CDR1 MNHNY and CDR2 SVGAGI (reference sequence). V was pared by 7 bases and J by 1 base, with 14 bases between. CDR3 length: 15 amino acids. The CDR3 protein is CASTLIRGSNQPQHF. CDR3 DNA sequence: TGTGCCAGCACGTTAATCCGAGGGAGCAATCAGCCCCAGCATTTT.

This clonotype was detected ten times or more. The chain links TRBV20-1 to TRBJ1-1; D gene unclear. The CDR3 length is 14 residues. Germline assignment: CDR1 DFQATT and CDR2 SNEGSKA (reference sequence). Trimming left V 0 bases short and J 3 bases short, with 11 bases between. CDR3 in amino acids: CSARDQELHTEAFF. CDR3 nucleotides: TGCAGTGCTAGAGATCAGGAGTTACACACTGAAGCTTTCTTT.

There are many counts of this clonotype. The chain uses TRBV6-1 and TRBJ2-2; 7 nucleotides align to TRBD1. The V and J ends lost 3 bases and 4 bases, in that order; junction bases with no gene match: 11. Germline CDR1 MNHNS, CDR2 SASEGT. This CDR3 is built from 17 residues. The CDR3 DNA is TGTGCCAGCAGTGACATAGGGACAGCGGATGCCACCGGGGAGCTGTTTTTT. It is translated as CASSDIGTADATGELFF.

This clonotype was seen at least ten times. The chain recombines TRBV28 with TRBJ2-3, with 13 bases identical to TRBD2. This CDR3 spans 16 amino acids. V trimming: 5 bases; J trimming: 3 bases; junction bases outside the gene matches: 5. Germline-derived CDR1 and CDR2 are MDHEN and SYDVKM. The CDR3 sequence: CASSPRTSGRTDTQYF. The CDR3 nucleotides are TGTGCCAGCAGTCCTCGGACTAGCGGGAGAACAGATACGCAGTATTTT.

The chain combines TRBV12-3 or TRBV12-4 with TRBJ1-1; 7 bases match TRBD1. CDR3 length equals 18 residues. The ends lost 5 bases at V and 5 bases at J; junction bases unmatched: 20. CDR3 amino acids: CASSMTGTETLRRTEAFF. The CDR3 region has the DNA TGTGCCAGCAGTATGACAGGGACGGAAACCTTGCGGCGTACTGAAGCTTTCTTT.

In its sample, this clonotype was seen many times. J is TRBJ2-1 and V is TRBV6-5; TRBD2 agrees at 12 bases. The CDR3 totals 16 residues. Germline loops: CDR1 MNHEY, CDR2 SVGAGI. After removal of 3 bases from V and 7 bases from J, the junction contained 7 bases not matched to a gene. CDR3 DNA: TGTGCCAGCAGTTATCTGACTAGCGGGAGTTCGAATGAGCAGTTCTTC. It is translated as CASSYLTSGSSNEQFF.

This chain joins TRBV20-1 and TRBJ2-3; D is possibly TRBD1 or TRBD2 (6 bases each). The CDR3 is 14 amino acids. CDR1 DFQATT and CDR2 SNEGSKA come from the germline V gene (reference sequence). Trimming pared 2 bases from V and 2 bases from J, leaving 11 bases between. The CDR3 reads CSARLRDNTDTQYF. The CDR3 coding sequence is TGCAGTGCTAGACTGCGGGACAACACAGATACGCAGTATTTT.

Remarks on this clonotype: The conserved phenylalanine or tryptophan normally closing the CDR3 is absent here, so this likely arose from a read error. V and J are TRBV15 and TRBJ2-6; D is unresolved. Trimming took 1 base from V and 0 from J, leaving 10 bases between them. This CDR3 is 17 amino acids long. Germline V gene lookup returns CDR1 LNHNV and CDR2 YYDKDF (reference sequence). The CDR3 coding sequence is TGTGCCACCAGCAGAGTGATCGAGAGCTCTGGGGCCAACGTCCTGACTTTA. Translating it yields CATSRVIESSGANVLTL.

This clonotype was detected ten times or more. The gene calls are TRBV28 and TRBJ1-2; 9 nucleotides line up with TRBD1. CDR3 length: 16 residues. The J segment lost 6 bases and the V segment lost 6 bases, leaving 14 bases of the junction unmatched. Germline V gene data show CDR1 as MDHEN and CDR2 as SYDVKM. This CDR3 reads CASSALGQGPLDGYTF. CDR3 coding DNA: TGTGCCAGCAGCGCCCTCGGACAGGGGCCACTTGATGGCTACACCTTC.